This TCR beta chain originates from a study of beta chain features in type 1 diabetes. The CDR3 is made up of 13 amino acids. The germline V gene has CDR1 PRHDT and CDR2 FYEKMQ (reference sequence). V was clipped by 2 bases and J by 2 bases, with 6 bases between them. This clone has just a few counts. Its antigen is still unknown. This sample includes further DNA sequences coding for the same CDR3. The whole isolated RNA underwent reverse transcription, so sequencing captured expressed TCRB transcripts. The table came from immunoSEQ multiplex PCR; TCRdb's copy has only in-frame clones and leaves some out. The sample lists 150,000 to 200,000 clones; about 13% were seen once. Study-wide results and limits: Reads derived from cDNA could over-represent cells showing high TCR expression. Unsettled here was the matter of whether HLA type influences TCRB rearrangement.

The chain recombines TRBV13 with TRBJ1-2; D call uncertain. What was sequenced was central memory CD4+ T cells from blood. The TCR sequence derives from a woman between 18 and 29 years old in good health. DNA for the CDR3: TGTGCCAGCAGCTTAACGGGGAACTATGGCTACACCTTC. Protein sequence: CASSLTGNYGYTF.